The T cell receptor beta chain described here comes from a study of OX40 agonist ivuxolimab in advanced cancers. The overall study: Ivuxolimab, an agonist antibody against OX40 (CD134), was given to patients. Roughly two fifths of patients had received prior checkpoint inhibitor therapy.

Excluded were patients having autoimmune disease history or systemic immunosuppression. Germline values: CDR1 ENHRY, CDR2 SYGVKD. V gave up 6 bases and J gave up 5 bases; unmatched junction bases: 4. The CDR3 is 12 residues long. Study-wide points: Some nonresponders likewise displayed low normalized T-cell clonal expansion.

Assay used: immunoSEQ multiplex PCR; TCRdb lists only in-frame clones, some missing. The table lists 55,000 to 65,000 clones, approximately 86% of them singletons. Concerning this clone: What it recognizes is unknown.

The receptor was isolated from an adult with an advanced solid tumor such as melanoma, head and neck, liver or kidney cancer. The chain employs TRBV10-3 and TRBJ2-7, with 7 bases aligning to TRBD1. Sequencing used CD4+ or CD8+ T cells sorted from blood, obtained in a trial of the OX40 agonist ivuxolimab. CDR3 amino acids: CAIRRTGDEQYF. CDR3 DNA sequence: TGTGCCATCAGACGGACAGGCGACGAGCAGTACTTC.